Presented here are 18 T cell receptor beta chains from one specimen sequenced in a study of CD8+CD57+ T cells in acquired aplastic anemia. Flow cytometry had shown expanded CD8+CD57+ cells in the patients chosen for sequencing. Genomic DNA, serving as template, underwent TCR beta VDJ and CDR3 profiling. TCRdb fed the reads into MiXCR, producing one record per CDR3 protein. The repertoire holds 150,000 to 200,000 distinct CDR3 sequences, with about 60% as singletons. Sequenced input: sorted CD4+, CD8+, or CD8+CD57+ T cells (not recorded which) from PBMCs. These receptors originate from a human donor with aplastic anemia.

The chain is built from TRBV3-1 and TRBJ2-1; D possibly corresponds to TRBD2 (5 bases). The germline CDR1 and CDR2 sequences are LGHDT and YNNKEL (reference sequence). Trimming stripped 5 bases from V and 15 bases from J, with 17 bases between. CDR3 length: 12 amino acids. CDR3 in DNA: TGTGCCAGCAGCTTACGCGGGTCCCCTCCGTTCTTC. This codes for CASSLRGSPPFF.

This clonotype was seen at least ten times. This sequence joins TRBV2 and TRBJ2-7; 10 bases are a match to TRBD1. After removal of 5 bases from V and 4 bases from J, the junction contained 8 bases not matched to a gene. The length of the CDR3 is 15 residues. Germline CDR1 SNHLY, CDR2 FYNNEI. The CDR3 DNA is TGTGCCAGCAGTCCGAGACAGGGGGCTGGGTACGAGCAGTACTTC. Residues: CASSPRQGAGYEQYF.

This sequence joins TRBV15 and TRBJ2-1; weak D call: TRBD2 (6 bases). Trimming took 0 bases from V and 7 from J, leaving 19 bases between them. This CDR3 region has 17 residues. The germline CDR1 and CDR2 sequences are LNHNV and YYDKDF (reference sequence). CDR3 bases: TGTGCCACCAGCAGAGATAGGGCGGCGGGGTATAGAAATGAGCAGTTCTTC. It yields the protein CATSRDRAAGYRNEQFF.

V and J are TRBV25-1 and TRBJ2-1; no clear D gene. The CDR3 is made up of 14 amino acids. Per the germline V gene, CDR1 is MGHDK and CDR2 is SYGVNS. V was shortened by 3 bases and J by 0 bases, with 6 bases between the two germline ends. The CDR3, as DNA: TGTGCCAGCAGTGACCCGAGCTCCTACAATGAGCAGTTCTTC. Protein sequence: CASSDPSSYNEQFF. The full variable domain, its missing parts supplied by reference TRBV25-1 and TRBJ2-1, is EADIYQTPRYLVIGTGKKITLECSQTMGHDKMYWYQQDPGMELHLIHYSYGVNSTEKGDLSSESTVSRIRTEHFPLTLESARPSHTSQYLCASSDPSSYNEQFFGPGTRLTVL.

This clonotype was recorded a few times. V is TRBV15 and J is TRBJ2-5; no definite D call. Germline assignment: CDR1 LNHNV and CDR2 YYDKDF (reference sequence). V dropped 5 bases and J dropped 5 bases, with 15 bases sitting between them. The CDR3 has 14 amino acids. As DNA, the CDR3 is TGTGCCACCAGCTCGACGCGAGCAGACGAGACCCAGTACTTC. It is translated as CATSSTRADETQYF.

This clonotype was observed many times. The chain joins TRBV11-2 to TRBJ1-2, with 11 nucleotides matching TRBD1. V lost 4 bases to trimming and J lost 2 bases; unmatched junction nucleotides: 6. CDR3 length: 16 residues. Per the germline V gene, CDR1 is SGHAT and CDR2 is FQNNGV. This CDR3 reads CASSSTWDRGNYGYTF. Written as DNA, the CDR3 is TGTGCCAGCAGCTCGACCTGGGACAGGGGGAACTATGGCTACACCTTC.

As to this clonotype: The junction and the germline gene differ at one end; a read error may be behind it. The V gene is TRBV24-1, the J gene TRBJ2-5; 8 nucleotides align to TRBD2. The CDR3 is 16 amino acids. Germline lookup yields CDR1 KGHDR and CDR2 SFDVKD. The CDR3 here is CATSDPIFGGEETQCF. CDR3 in DNA: TGTGCCACCAGTGATCCTATCTTCGGGGGGGAAGAGACCCAGTGCTTC.

The chain recombines TRBV19 with TRBJ2-6, with no clear D. Between the trimmed V and J ends, which lost 4 bases and 1 base, there was a span of 5 bases. The germline V gene encodes CDR1 LNHDA and CDR2 SQIVND (reference sequence). This CDR3 has 14 residues. CDR3 in amino acids: CASSRKSGANVLTF. The CDR3 nucleotides read TGTGCCAGTAGTAGGAAGTCTGGGGCCAACGTCCTGACTTTC.

This clonotype was seen only once. The rearrangement links TRBV5-4 to TRBJ2-1; TRBD1 agrees at 11 bases. The germline CDR1 and CDR2 sequences are SGHNT and YYREEE (reference sequence). CDR3 length equals 14 residues. J was trimmed by 7 bases and V by 4 bases; bases with no gene match: 4. The CDR3 protein is CASSVDRGPNEQFF. The CDR3 DNA reads as TGTGCCAGCAGCGTGGACAGGGGGCCGAATGAGCAGTTCTTC.

There are a few counts of this clonotype. V is TRBV10-3 and J is TRBJ2-3, with a weak D call TRBD2 (6 bases). Germline CDR1 is ENHRY and CDR2 is SYGVKD. The CDR3 is 14 residues long. V gave up 9 bases and J gave up 5 bases, with 18 bases separating them. CDR3 DNA: TGTGCCATACGTCCGGGACTTGCCATAGATACGCAGTATTTT. This translates into CAIRPGLAIDTQYF.

V gene TRBV6-5 combines with J gene TRBJ2-7; possible D gene TRBD2, 5 bases. The CDR3 runs to 14 residues. Trimming took off 8 bases at V and 0 bases at J, with 14 bases between the two ends. Germline V gives CDR1 MNHEY, CDR2 SVGAGI. The CDR3 here is CASQSPGVSYEQYF. The CDR3 coding sequence is TGTGCCAGCCAGTCACCCGGGGTCTCCTACGAGCAGTACTTC.

This clonotype was recorded at least ten times. The chain links TRBV10-2 to TRBJ1-2; TRBD1 matches at 10 bases. V shed 8 bases, J shed 0 bases, and the junction held 6 bases outside the gene matches. This CDR3 is built from 15 residues. In germline, CDR1 is WSHSY, CDR2 SAAADI. CDR3 region: CASGDRGPPNYGYTF. CDR3 DNA: TGCGCCAGCGGGGACAGGGGACCCCCTAACTATGGCTACACCTTC.

This clonotype has only a few counts. The chain uses TRBV7-9 and TRBJ1-2, with D tentatively TRBD1 (6 bases). CDR1 SEHNR and CDR2 FQNEAQ come from the germline V gene (reference sequence). The CDR3 covers 16 residues. V lost 5 bases and J lost 6, with 22 bases in between. The CDR3 DNA sequence: TGTGCCAGCAGCCCGGGAATAGCGGGGGGCTACAATGGCTACACCTTC. Its protein is CASSPGIAGGYNGYTF.

The rearrangement joins TRBV20-1 to TRBJ1-5; 7 positions match TRBD1. This CDR3 is 13 amino acids long. Losses at the gene ends were 5 bases for V and 8 bases for J; bases not matched to a gene: 9. Germline V CDR1 and CDR2: DFQATT, SNEGSKA (reference sequence). This CDR3 is CSAGTDRREPQHF. In nucleotides, the CDR3 is TGCAGTGCTGGGACAGACAGGCGTGAGCCCCAGCATTTT.

The chain employs TRBV7-3 and TRBJ1-2, with TRBD1 identical over 10 bases. J lost 3 bases, V lost 3 bases, and 4 bases had no gene match. The CDR3 consists of 15 residues. From germline, CDR1 is SGHTA and CDR2 FQGTGA. The CDR3 loop reads CASSLDRGSHYGYTF. The CDR3 nucleotides read TGTGCCAGCAGCTTGGACAGGGGGTCTCACTATGGCTACACCTTC.

The rearrangement joins TRBV7-2 to TRBJ2-7; D uncertain. V lost 6 bases and J lost 0, with 6 bases in between. The germline V gene has CDR1 SGHTA and CDR2 FQGNSA. The CDR3 is 12 amino acids. The DNA for the CDR3 is TGTGCCAGCAGACTAAGCTCCTACGAGCAGTACTTC. Amino acids: CASRLSSYEQYF.

The chain links TRBV20-1 to TRBJ2-2; D is unresolved. V was cut by 4 bases and J by 2 bases, with 5 bases left in between. This CDR3 region has 12 residues. In germline, CDR1 is DFQATT, CDR2 SNEGSKA (reference sequence). The CDR3 DNA is TGCAGTGCTAAACACAACACCGGGGAGCTGTTTTTT. This sequence encodes CSAKHNTGELFF.

This clonotype occurred many times. V and J are TRBV5-1 and TRBJ1-1, with D perhaps TRBD1 (5 bases). Germline assignment: CDR1 SGHRS and CDR2 YFSETQ. This CDR3 spans 16 amino acids. V lost 2 bases and J 1 base, leaving 15 bases between the germline ends. The DNA for the CDR3 is TGCGCCAGCAGCTTCGGTGGAGGGGCGAGGAACACTGAAGCTTTCTTT. This sequence encodes CASSFGGGARNTEAFF.